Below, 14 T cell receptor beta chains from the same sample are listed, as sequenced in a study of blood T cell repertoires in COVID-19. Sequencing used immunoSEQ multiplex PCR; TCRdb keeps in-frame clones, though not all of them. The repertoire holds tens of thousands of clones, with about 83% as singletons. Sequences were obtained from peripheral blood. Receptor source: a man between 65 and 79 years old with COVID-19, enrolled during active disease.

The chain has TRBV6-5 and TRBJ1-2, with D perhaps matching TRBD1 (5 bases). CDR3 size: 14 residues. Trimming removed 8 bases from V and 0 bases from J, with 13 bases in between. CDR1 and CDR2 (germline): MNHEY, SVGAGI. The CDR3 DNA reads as TGTGCCAGCGGAGTGACAGAGGCTAACTATGGCTACACCTTC. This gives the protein CASGVTEANYGYTF.

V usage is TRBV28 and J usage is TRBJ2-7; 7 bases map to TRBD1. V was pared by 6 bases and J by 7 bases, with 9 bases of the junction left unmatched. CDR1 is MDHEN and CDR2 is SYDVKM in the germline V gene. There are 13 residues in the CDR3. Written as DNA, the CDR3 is TGTGCCAGCAGAGATACAGGGGTTCGGGAGCAGTACTTC. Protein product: CASRDTGVREQYF.

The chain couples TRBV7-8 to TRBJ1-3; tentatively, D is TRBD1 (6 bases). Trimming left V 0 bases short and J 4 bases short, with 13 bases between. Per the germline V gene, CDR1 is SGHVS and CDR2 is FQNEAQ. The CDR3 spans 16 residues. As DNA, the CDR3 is TGTGCCAGCAGCTTAGCGGGGACATTACTGGGAAACACCATATATTTT. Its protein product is CASSLAGTLLGNTIYF.

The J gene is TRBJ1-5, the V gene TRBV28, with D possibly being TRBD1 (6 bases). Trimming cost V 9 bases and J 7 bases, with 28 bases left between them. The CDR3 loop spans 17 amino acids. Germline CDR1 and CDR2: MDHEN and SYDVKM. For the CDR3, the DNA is TGTGCCAGTTTCCTCCCAGGGGCCGGGACGGCACGACAGCCCCAGCATTTT. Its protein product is CASFLPGAGTARQPQHF.

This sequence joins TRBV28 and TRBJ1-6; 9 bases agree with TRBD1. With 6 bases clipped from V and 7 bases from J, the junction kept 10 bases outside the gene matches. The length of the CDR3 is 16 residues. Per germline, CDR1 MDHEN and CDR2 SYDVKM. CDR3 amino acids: CASRKTGGGGNSPLHF. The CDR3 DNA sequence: TGTGCCAGCAGGAAAACAGGGGGCGGTGGGAATTCACCCCTCCACTTT. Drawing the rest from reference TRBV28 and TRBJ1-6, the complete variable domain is DVKVTQSSRYLVKRTGEKVFLECVQDMDHENMFWYRQDPGLGLRLIYFSYDVKMKEKGDIPEGYSVSREKKERFSLILESASTNQTSMYLCASRKTGGGGNSPLHFGNGTRLTVT.

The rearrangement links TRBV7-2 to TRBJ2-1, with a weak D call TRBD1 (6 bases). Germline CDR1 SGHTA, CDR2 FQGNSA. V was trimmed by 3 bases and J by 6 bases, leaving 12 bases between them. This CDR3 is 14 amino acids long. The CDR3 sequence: CASSFGNRVNEQFF. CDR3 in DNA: TGTGCCAGCAGCTTCGGCAACAGGGTCAATGAGCAGTTCTTC.

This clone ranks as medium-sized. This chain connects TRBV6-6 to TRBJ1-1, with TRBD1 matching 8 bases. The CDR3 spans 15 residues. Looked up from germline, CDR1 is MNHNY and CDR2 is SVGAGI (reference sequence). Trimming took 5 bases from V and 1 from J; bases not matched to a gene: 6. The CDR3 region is CASSHEGQGNTEAFF. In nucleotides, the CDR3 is TGTGCCAGCAGTCACGAAGGACAGGGGAACACTGAAGCTTTCTTT.

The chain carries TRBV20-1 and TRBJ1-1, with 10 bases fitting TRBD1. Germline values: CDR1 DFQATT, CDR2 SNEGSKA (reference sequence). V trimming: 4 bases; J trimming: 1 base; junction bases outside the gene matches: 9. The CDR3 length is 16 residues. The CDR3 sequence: CSANDPGQGPNTEAFF. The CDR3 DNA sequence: TGCAGTGCTAATGACCCGGGACAGGGGCCGAACACTGAAGCTTTCTTT.

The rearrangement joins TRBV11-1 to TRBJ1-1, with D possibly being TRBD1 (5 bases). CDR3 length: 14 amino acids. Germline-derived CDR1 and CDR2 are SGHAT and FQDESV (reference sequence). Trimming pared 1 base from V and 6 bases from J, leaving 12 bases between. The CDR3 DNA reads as TGTGCCAGCAGCTTAGAGGTACAGGCTTCTGAAGCTTTCTTT. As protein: CASSLEVQASEAFF.

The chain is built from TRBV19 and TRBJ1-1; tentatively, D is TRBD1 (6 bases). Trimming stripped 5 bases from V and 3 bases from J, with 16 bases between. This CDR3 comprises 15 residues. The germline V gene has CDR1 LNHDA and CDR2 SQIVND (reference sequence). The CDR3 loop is CASSGGGRPYTEAFF. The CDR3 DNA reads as TGTGCCAGTAGTGGGGGGGGCAGGCCTTACACTGAAGCTTTCTTT. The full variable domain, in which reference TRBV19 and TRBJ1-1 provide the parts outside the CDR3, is DGGITQSPKYLFRKEGQNVTLSCEQNLNHDAMYWYRQDPGQGLRLIYYSQIVNDFQKGDIAEGYSVSREKKESFPLTVTSAQKNPTAFYLCASSGGGRPYTEAFFGQGTRLTVV.

CDR3 nucleotide sequence: TGTGCCAGCAGCTCTCTATTTGGGAGGGAGACCCAGTACTTC. This sequence encodes CASSSLFGRETQYF. The gene calls are TRBV7-2 and TRBJ2-5, with a tentative D call TRBD2 (6 bases). CDR3 length: 14 amino acids. Germline assignment: CDR1 SGHTA and CDR2 FQGNSA. V lost 4 bases, J lost 5 bases, and 14 bases lay in between. The variable domain in full, completed from reference TRBV7-2 and TRBJ2-5, reads GAGVSQSPSNKVTEKGKDVELRCDPISGHTALYWYRQSLGQGLEFLIYFQGNSAPDKSGLPSDRFSAERTGGSVSTLTIQRTQQEDSAVYLCASSSLFGRETQYFGPGTRLLVL.

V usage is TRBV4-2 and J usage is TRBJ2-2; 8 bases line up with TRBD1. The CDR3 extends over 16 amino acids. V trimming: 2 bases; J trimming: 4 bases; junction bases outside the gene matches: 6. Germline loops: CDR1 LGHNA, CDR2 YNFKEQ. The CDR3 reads CASSQQITGGTGELFF. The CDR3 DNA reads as TGTGCCAGCAGCCAACAGATTACAGGGGGCACCGGGGAGCTGTTTTTT.

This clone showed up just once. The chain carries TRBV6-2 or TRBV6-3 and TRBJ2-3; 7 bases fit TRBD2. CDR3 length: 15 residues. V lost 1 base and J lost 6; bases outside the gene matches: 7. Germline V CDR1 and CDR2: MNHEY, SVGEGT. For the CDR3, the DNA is TGTGCCAGCAGTTACTTTCGGCGGGAGTGGGATACGCAGTATTTT. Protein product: CASSYFRREWDTQYF.

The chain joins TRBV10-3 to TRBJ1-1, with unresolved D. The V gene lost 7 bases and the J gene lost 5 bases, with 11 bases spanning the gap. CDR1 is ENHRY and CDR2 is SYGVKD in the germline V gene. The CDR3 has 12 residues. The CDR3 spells CAINKGGTEAFF. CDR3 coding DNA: TGTGCCATCAATAAGGGAGGGACTGAAGCTTTCTTT.